The next 4 T cell receptor beta chains were all read from a single sample in a study of blood T cell repertoires in COVID-19. The repertoire was sequenced with immunoSEQ multiplex PCR; TCRdb's copy has only in-frame clones and lacks some. Of a few hundred thousand clones listed, roughly 88% were seen once; the top ten hold under 2.5%. Specimen: peripheral blood. All receptors derive from a man aged 35-49 years who had recovered from COVID-19.

The V call is TRBV6-5, the J call TRBJ2-3, with 9 bases identical to TRBD2. There are 16 residues in the CDR3. V lost 2 bases and J lost 2; bases outside the gene matches: 5. Germline assignment: CDR1 MNHEY and CDR2 SVGAGI. The DNA for the CDR3 is TGTGCCAGCAGTTACGTAGCGGGGGTCCACACAGATACGCAGTATTTT. Translating it yields CASSYVAGVHTDTQYF.

The chain carries TRBV3-1 (or the pseudogene TRBV3-2) and TRBJ2-2; TRBD2 agrees at 10 bases. CDR1 and CDR2 (germline): LGHDT, YNNKEL (reference sequence). The CDR3 is made up of 18 amino acids. The V gene end was trimmed by 1 base and the J gene end by 4 bases; junction bases not matched to a gene: 9. The CDR3 coding sequence is TGTGCCAGCAGCCAAGGGGTCCTAGCGGGAGTCGGCACCGGGGAGCTGTTTTTT. Residues: CASSQGVLAGVGTGELFF.

The chain recombines TRBV7-2 with TRBJ2-7; 10 bases are a match to TRBD1. The J segment lost 8 bases and the V segment lost 0 bases, leaving 7 bases of the junction unmatched. This CDR3 region has 15 residues. Germline V gene lookup returns CDR1 SGHTA and CDR2 FQGNSA. The CDR3 here is CASSLAGQGTLKQYF. CDR3 sequence (DNA): TGTGCCAGCAGCTTAGCGGGACAGGGGACTTTGAAGCAGTACTTC.

The chain employs TRBV18 and TRBJ2-5; possibly TRBD2 for D (6 bases). This CDR3 is built from 12 residues. CDR1 is KGHSH and CDR2 is LQKENI in the germline V gene. Trimming stripped 4 bases from V and 3 bases from J, with 6 bases between. CDR3 sequence: CASSRGEETQYF. CDR3 in DNA: TGTGCCAGCTCACGCGGGGAAGAGACCCAGTACTTC.